This T cell receptor (beta chain) was documented in a study of shared clonotypes between healthy human individuals. Source study methods: Filtering differed for immunoSEQ, which gave only junction sequences without quality scores. This table comes from immunoSEQ multiplex PCR, and its TCRdb copy is limited to in-frame clones, with some not included. V and J calls and clone size are copied from that table; D and trimming were computed from the DNA. The sample holds under 1 million clones, around 96% seen once. Notes on this clone: Its antigen remains unidentified.

Trimming at V came to 4 bases and at J to 0 bases, leaving 7 bases not matched to a gene. Germline CDR1 LNHDA, CDR2 SQIVND (reference sequence). This CDR3 is built from 17 residues. Study results and caveats: The study found roughly 5% of naive CD4 clonotypes shared across a few donors. Few donors restricted represented genetic and exposure-history diversity.

It was CD45RO-negative cells, positively selected for CCR7, that made up naive CD8 cells, with terminally differentiated effector memory CD45RA+ cells excluded. The sample comprised naive CD8+ T cells sorted from blood. The chain employs TRBV19 and TRBJ2-5, with 11 bases identical to TRBD2. The TCR originated in a man aged 25-45 years in good health. CDR3 protein: CASSRPGLAEHQETQYF. Written as DNA, the CDR3 is TGTGCCAGTAGTAGGCCGGGACTAGCGGAACACCAAGAGACCCAGTACTTC.